One and the same sample provided the 22 T cell receptor beta chains below, sequenced in a study of T cell responses to AZD1222 COVID-19 vaccine. TCRdb's table, derived via immunoSEQ multiplex PCR, lists solely in-frame clones and lacks some. The sample holds about 120,000 clones, 85% to 95% seen once. The specimen comprised peripheral blood, sampled on day 0 of AZD1222 vaccination. These receptors were collected from an adult in good health.

CDR3: CAISEPETSGDTQYF. The CDR3 nucleotides read TGTGCCATCAGTGAGCCCGAGACTAGCGGAGATACGCAGTATTTT. The J gene is TRBJ2-3, the V gene TRBV10-3, with 9 bases matching TRBD2. This CDR3 contains 15 residues. The junction had 5 bases not matched to a gene; V was cut back by 2 bases and J by 5 bases. From germline, CDR1 is ENHRY and CDR2 SYGVKD.

This rearrangement joins TRBV5-1 to TRBJ2-5; weak D call: TRBD2 (5 bases). With 4 bases removed from V and 4 bases from J, the gap between germline ends came to 14 bases. Germline loops: CDR1 SGHRS, CDR2 YFSETQ. This CDR3 contains 14 residues. The CDR3 sequence: CASSKDWPRETQYF. CDR3 DNA: TGCGCCAGCAGCAAGGACTGGCCTCGAGAGACCCAGTACTTC.

This clone occurred once. This chain joins TRBV11-3 and TRBJ1-2; 9 nucleotides agree with TRBD1. The CDR3 length is 17 residues. Germline-derived CDR1 and CDR2 are SGHNT and YENEEA. With 4 bases clipped from V and 2 bases from J, the junction kept 11 bases outside the gene matches. The CDR3 DNA is TGTGCCAGCAGCTGCCGGGACAGGGAGTTCGGCAACTATGGCTACACCTTC. The encoded protein is CASSCRDREFGNYGYTF.

This clone was recorded only once. The chain combines TRBV28 with TRBJ1-1, with a possible D match to TRBD1 (5 bases). Germline loops: CDR1 MDHEN, CDR2 SYDVKM. V was cut by 3 bases and J by 3 bases, with 14 bases left in between. The CDR3 sequence is 15 residues long. CDR3 residues: CASSFGGQGDTEAFF. The CDR3 bases are TGTGCCAGCAGTTTCGGAGGACAAGGGGACACTGAAGCTTTCTTT.

This chain uses TRBV20-1 with TRBJ2-3; the D gene is possibly TRBD2 (5 bases). V lost 2 bases and J lost 9, with 9 bases in between. Per germline, CDR1 DFQATT and CDR2 SNEGSKA (reference sequence). The CDR3 has 11 residues. The CDR3 loop reads CSARKSGTQYF. CDR3 DNA: TGCAGTGCTAGAAAGAGCGGCACGCAGTATTTT.

The gene calls are TRBV27 and TRBJ1-5, with 8 bases fitting TRBD1. With V trimmed by 5 bases and J by 3 bases, 9 bases remained unmatched. CDR1 MNHEY and CDR2 SMNVEV come from the germline V gene (reference sequence). This CDR3 spans 16 amino acids. The CDR3 reads CASSPGTGRSNQPQHF. Here the CDR3 DNA reads TGTGCCAGCAGTCCGGGGACAGGTCGATCCAATCAGCCCCAGCATTTT.

This clone appeared a single time. The rearrangement uses TRBV5-1 and TRBJ1-2; 8 nucleotides line up with TRBD1. The CDR3 totals 15 residues. V gave up 0 bases and J gave up 4 bases; unmatched junction bases: 5. Germline CDR1 SGHRS, CDR2 YFSETQ. This chain's CDR3 is CASSLETGVPYGYTF. CDR3 in DNA: TGCGCCAGCAGCTTGGAGACAGGGGTCCCCTATGGCTACACCTTC. Based on the CDR3 plus reference TRBV5-1 and TRBJ1-2, the full variable domain is KAGVTQTPRYLIKTRGQQVTLSCSPISGHRSVSWYQQTPGQGLQFLFEYFSETQRNKGNFPGRFSGRQFSNSRSEMNVSTLELGDSALYLCASSLETGVPYGYTFGSGTRLTVV.

The chain couples TRBV7-9 to TRBJ1-6; perhaps TRBD1 as D (5 bases). There are 15 residues in the CDR3. CDR1 and CDR2 from the germline V gene are SEHNR and FQNEAQ (reference sequence). Trimming pared 5 bases from V and 9 bases from J, leaving 17 bases between. The DNA for the CDR3 is TGTGCCAGCAGCGGAAGGACATGGGGGACTTCACCCCTCCACTTT. Translated: CASSGRTWGTSPLHF.

V gene TRBV5-1 combines with J gene TRBJ2-1; TRBD1 matches at 9 bases. There are 14 residues in the CDR3. The V gene's germline CDR1 is SGHRS and CDR2 YFSETQ. V dropped 2 bases and J dropped 8; count of bases not matched to a gene: 5. CDR3: CASSFGTGFDEQFF. The CDR3 bases are TGCGCCAGCAGCTTTGGGACAGGGTTCGATGAGCAGTTCTTC.

The count of this clone is one. The rearrangement uses TRBV2 and TRBJ1-5; the D gene is possibly TRBD1 (5 bases). Germline V gene sequence: CDR1 SNHLY, CDR2 FYNNEI. The V end was cut by 6 bases, the J end by 4 bases, with 13 bases between. This CDR3 region has 14 residues. CDR3 residues: CASSEVEGNQPQHF. CDR3 sequence (DNA): TGTGCCAGCAGCGAGGTAGAGGGGAATCAGCCCCAGCATTTT.

This chain joins TRBV5-1 and TRBJ1-1; D might be TRBD1 (5 bases). The CDR3 has 14 residues. CDR1 and CDR2 from the germline V gene are SGHRS and YFSETQ. V was shortened by 4 bases and J by 3 bases, with 13 bases between the two germline ends. In nucleotides, the CDR3 is TGCGCCAGCAGCCCCTCGACAGACCACACTGAAGCTTTCTTT. This translates into CASSPSTDHTEAFF.

This chain links TRBV5-6 with TRBJ2-7; D possibly uses TRBD1 or TRBD2 (5 bases each). V lost 3 bases and J 0 bases, leaving 7 bases between the germline ends. This CDR3 is built from 13 residues. Germline loops: CDR1 SGHDT, CDR2 YYEEEE. CDR3 DNA: TGTGCCAGCAGCTGGGACCGCTCCTACGAGCAGTACTTC. Translating gives CASSWDRSYEQYF.

The chain links TRBV6-1 to TRBJ2-7; possible D gene TRBD2, 6 bases. The CDR3 loop spans 14 amino acids. Per the germline V gene, CDR1 is MNHNS and CDR2 is SASEGT. Trimming cost V 2 bases and J 7 bases, with 15 bases left between them. The CDR3 DNA is TGTGCCAGCAGTGAACCGGGACTTAGGCGTGAGCAGTACTTC. This encodes CASSEPGLRREQYF.

CDR3 protein: CASSLKINTQYF. In nucleotides, the CDR3 is TGTGCCAGCAGCTTAAAGATCAATACGCAGTATTTT. The chain uses TRBV7-2 and TRBJ2-3; D remains unclear. The CDR3 has 12 residues. V was clipped by 2 bases and J by 7 bases, with 7 bases between them. Per the germline V gene, CDR1 is SGHTA and CDR2 is FQGNSA.

The chain is built from TRBV5-1 and TRBJ2-3; 7 bases are a match to TRBD2. The CDR3 is made up of 16 amino acids. Germline V gives CDR1 SGHRS, CDR2 YFSETQ. The J segment lost 3 bases and the V segment lost 1 base, leaving 8 bases of the junction unmatched. The CDR3 coding sequence is TGCGCCAGCAGCTTGAGCCCAGCGGGAAGAACAGATACGCAGTATTTT. This sequence encodes CASSLSPAGRTDTQYF. The full variable domain, its missing parts supplied by reference TRBV5-1 and TRBJ2-3, is KAGVTQTPRYLIKTRGQQVTLSCSPISGHRSVSWYQQTPGQGLQFLFEYFSETQRNKGNFPGRFSGRQFSNSRSEMNVSTLELGDSALYLCASSLSPAGRTDTQYFGPGTRLTVL.

The chain combines TRBV19 with TRBJ1-4, with 7 bases matching TRBD1. J lost 8 bases, V lost 6 bases, and 6 bases had no gene match. This CDR3 spans 13 amino acids. Germline-derived CDR1 and CDR2 are LNHDA and SQIVND (reference sequence). As DNA, the CDR3 is TGTGCCAGTAGCCCCGGGACAGTGGAAAAACTGTTTTTT. Protein: CASSPGTVEKLFF.

The rearrangement joins TRBV5-4 to TRBJ2-5, with 7 nucleotides matching TRBD2. This CDR3 spans 15 amino acids. Germline CDR1 SGHNT, CDR2 YYREEE (reference sequence). V shed 0 bases, J shed 4 bases, and the junction held 6 bases outside the gene matches. As DNA, the CDR3 is TGTGCCAGCAGCTTGGTTGGGAGACTAGCAGAGACCCAGTACTTC. Translated, it gives CASSLVGRLAETQYF.

This clone has only one observation. The rearrangement joins TRBV18 to TRBJ2-4, with a possible D match to TRBD2 (6 bases). Germline V lookup: CDR1 KGHSH, CDR2 LQKENI. Trimming removed 6 bases from V and 0 bases from J, with 18 bases in between. The CDR3 contains 17 residues. The CDR3 reads CASSAEEGKLAKNIQYF. The CDR3 DNA reads as TGTGCCAGCTCCGCCGAGGAGGGGAAACTAGCCAAAAACATTCAGTACTTC.

The chain employs TRBV3-1 (or the pseudogene TRBV3-2) and TRBJ1-1; D gene ambiguous. The CDR3 has 13 residues. Germline-derived CDR1 and CDR2 are LGHDT and YNNKEL (reference sequence). Trimming removed 1 base at V and 1 base at J, with 4 bases between. CDR3: CASSQGANTEAFF. The CDR3 DNA is TGTGCCAGCAGCCAAGGGGCGAACACTGAAGCTTTCTTT.

The chain has TRBV10-3 and TRBJ1-6; a weak D match, TRBD1 (5 bases). Trimming stripped 8 bases from V and 10 bases from J, with 15 bases between. The CDR3 totals 13 residues. The V gene's germline CDR1 is ENHRY and CDR2 SYGVKD. CDR3 amino acids: CAISPGPGSPLHF. The DNA of the CDR3 is TGTGCCATCTCCCCAGGGCCAGGGTCACCCCTCCACTTT.

This sequence joins TRBV11-2 and TRBJ2-1, with TRBD2 matching over 7 bases. CDR1 is SGHAT and CDR2 is FQNNGV in the germline V gene. Trimming removed 5 bases from V and 4 bases from J; junction bases left unmatched: 11. This CDR3 contains 16 residues. The CDR3 DNA reads as TGTGCCAGCAGCCGGGTGGGGGAGGGCCTTTACAATGAGCAGTTCTTC. It encodes CASSRVGEGLYNEQFF. The entire variable domain, with the rest obtained from reference TRBV11-2 and TRBJ2-1, is as follows: EAGVAQSPRYKIIEKRQSVAFWCNPISGHATLYWYQQILGQGPKLLIQFQNNGVVDDSQLPKDRFSAERLKGVDSTLKIQPAKLEDSAVYLCASSRVGEGLYNEQFFGPGTRLTVL.

This clone has only one observation. This chain connects TRBV30 to TRBJ2-2; no definite D call. V lost 0 bases and J 6 bases, leaving 8 bases between the germline ends. In germline, CDR1 is GTSNPN, CDR2 SVGIG (reference sequence). CDR3 length equals 13 residues. The CDR3 loop is CAWSVLVAGELFF. CDR3 bases: TGTGCCTGGAGTGTACTGGTGGCCGGGGAGCTGTTTTTT.